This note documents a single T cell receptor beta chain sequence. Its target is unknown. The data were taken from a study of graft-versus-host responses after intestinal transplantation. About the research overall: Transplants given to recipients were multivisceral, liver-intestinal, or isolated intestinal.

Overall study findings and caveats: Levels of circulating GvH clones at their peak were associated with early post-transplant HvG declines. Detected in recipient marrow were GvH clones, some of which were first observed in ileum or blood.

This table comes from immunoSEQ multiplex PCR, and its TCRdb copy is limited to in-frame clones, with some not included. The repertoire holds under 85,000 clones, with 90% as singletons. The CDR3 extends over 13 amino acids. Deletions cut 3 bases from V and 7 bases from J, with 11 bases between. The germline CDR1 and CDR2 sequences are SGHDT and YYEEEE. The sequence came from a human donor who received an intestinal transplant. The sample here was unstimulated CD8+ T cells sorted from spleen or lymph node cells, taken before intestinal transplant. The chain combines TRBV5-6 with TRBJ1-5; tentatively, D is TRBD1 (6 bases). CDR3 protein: CASSSTGTQPQHF. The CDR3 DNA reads TGTGCCAGCAGCTCCACAGGGACGCAGCCCCAGCATTTT. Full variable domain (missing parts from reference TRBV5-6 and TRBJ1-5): DAGVTQSPTHLIKTRGQQVTLRCSPKSGHDTVSWYQQALGQGPQFIFQYYEEEERQRGNFPDRFSGHQFPNYSSELNVNALLLGDSALYLCASSSTGTQPQHFGDGTRLSIL.